The present TCR beta chain was sequenced within a study of blood T cell repertoires in COVID-19. Clones were read by immunoSEQ multiplex PCR, and TCRdb kept only the in-frame ones, dropping some. In the table there are 250,000 or so clones, 88% of which are singletons. The sequenced sample consisted of PBMCs or T cells enriched from blood (not recorded which). This TCR was recovered from a woman aged 35 to 49 who had been exposed to COVID-19.

CDR3 residues: CASSSGGYTEAFF. The CDR3 coding sequence is TGTGCCAGCAGCTCAGGGGGATACACTGAAGCTTTCTTT. The V gene is TRBV27, the J gene TRBJ1-1; 7 nucleotides line up with TRBD1. Germline-derived CDR1 and CDR2 are MNHEY and SMNVEV (reference sequence). The length of the CDR3 is 13 residues. Trimming cost V 6 bases and J 3 bases; bases outside gene matches: 4.